This T cell receptor (beta chain) is from a study of identifying expanded T cells in peripheral blood. CDR1 is SGDLS, CDR2 YYNGEE, per germline. The CDR3 contains 15 residues. V was clipped by 0 bases and J by 5 bases, with 11 bases between them. Study-wide results and limits: Roughly two-week clone count variance significantly increased as total template count grew. Roughly 1.2 clones differed between technical replicates, versus approximately 16 and 20 over time.

Remarks on this clone: The antigen remains unidentified.

Collection occurred without any documented infections or immune events in donors. Clones were sequenced by immunoSEQ multiplex PCR, and TCRdb holds only the in-frame ones, with some missing. The sample holds roughly 100,000 clones, 88% seen once. This chain uses TRBV9 with TRBJ1-4; D is possibly TRBD1 (6 bases). This receptor was obtained from a person aged 18-70 years in good health. Sequencing was carried out using blood. The CDR3, as DNA: TGTGCCAGCAGCGTAGGGGGGACACCGAATGAAAAACTGTTTTTT. Protein: CASSVGGTPNEKLFF.